Given below is one TCR beta chain in context. Its matching antigen is unknown. This CDR3 has 12 residues. CDR1 and CDR2 (germline): SQVTM, ANQGSEA. Trimming took 6 bases from V and 6 from J, leaving 12 bases between them. This record comes from a study of shared clonotypes between healthy human individuals. Generated by immunoSEQ multiplex PCR, the TCRdb table keeps only in-frame clones and is missing some. The sample yields 2,500,000 or so clones, under 95% seen once. Study results and limitations: Blood was the sole source, and tissue repertoires probably differ. Despite large depth, sorted-subset datasets appeared incompletely sequenced.

This chain uses TRBV29-1 with TRBJ1-5, with D hard to call. The receptor was derived from a man between 18 and 35 years old in good health. Some clones in this sample may be carry-over from other donors' samples. The sample taken for sequencing was naive CD4+ T cells from PBMCs. Subset of the sample: CD45RA+ positively selected. The DNA for the CDR3 is TGCAGCGTGAGGGTAGAGAGTCAGCCCCAGCATTTT. This gives the protein CSVRVESQPQHF.